The source of this T cell receptor beta chain is a study of vaccination effects on CD4 cells after COVID-19. To note about this clone: Its antigen is still unknown.

Generated by immunoSEQ multiplex PCR, the TCRdb table keeps only in-frame clones and is missing some. The sample records about 7,400 clones, approximately 75% being singletons. Prior to sequencing, the ViraFEST assay stimulated PBMC with viral peptide pools, which expanded the antigen-specific CD4+ T cells. Once cultured for nine to ten days, the cells underwent separation to obtain CD4+ T cells. Germline V CDR1 and CDR2: MNHEY, SVGEGT. The CDR3 loop spans 14 amino acids. The J segment lost 3 bases and the V segment lost 5 bases, leaving 4 bases of the junction unmatched. The source is a human donor who received a COVID-19 vaccine. The V call is TRBV6-2 or TRBV6-3, the J call TRBJ2-4, with TRBD2 matching over 7 bases. The sequencing used CD4+ T cells from PBMCs cultured with HCoV-229E spike peptides, collected before COVID-19 vaccination. The CDR3 DNA is TGTGCCAGCAGTACCGGGACTAACAAAAACATTCAGTACTTC. Its translation is CASSTGTNKNIQYF.